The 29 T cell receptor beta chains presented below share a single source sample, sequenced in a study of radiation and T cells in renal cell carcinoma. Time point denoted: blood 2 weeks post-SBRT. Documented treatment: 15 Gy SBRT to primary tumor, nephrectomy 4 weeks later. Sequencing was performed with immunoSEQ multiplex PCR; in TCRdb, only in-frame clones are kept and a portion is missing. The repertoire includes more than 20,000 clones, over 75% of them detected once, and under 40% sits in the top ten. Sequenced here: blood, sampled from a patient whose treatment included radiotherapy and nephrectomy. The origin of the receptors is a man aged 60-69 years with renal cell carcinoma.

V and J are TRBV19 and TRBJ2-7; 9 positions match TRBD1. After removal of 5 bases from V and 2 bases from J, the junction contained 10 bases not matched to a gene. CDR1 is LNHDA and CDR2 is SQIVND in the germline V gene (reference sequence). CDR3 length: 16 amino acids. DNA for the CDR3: TGTGCCAGTAGTCCAGGGCCCGGGGACAGGGCCTACGAGCAGTACTTC. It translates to CASSPGPGDRAYEQYF.

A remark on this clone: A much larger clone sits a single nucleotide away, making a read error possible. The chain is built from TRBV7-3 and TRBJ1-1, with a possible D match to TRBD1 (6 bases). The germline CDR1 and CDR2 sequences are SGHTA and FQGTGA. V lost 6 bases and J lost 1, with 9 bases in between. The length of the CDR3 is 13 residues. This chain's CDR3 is CASSLDRNTEAFF. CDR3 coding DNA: TGTGCCAGCAGTTTGGACAGGAACACTGAAGCTTTCTTT.

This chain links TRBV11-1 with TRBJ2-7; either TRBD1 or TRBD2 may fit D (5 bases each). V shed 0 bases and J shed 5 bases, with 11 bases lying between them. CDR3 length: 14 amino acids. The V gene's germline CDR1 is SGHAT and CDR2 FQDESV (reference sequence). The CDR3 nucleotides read TGTGCCAGCAGCTTAGCCGGGGACGGCCACGAGCAGTACTTC. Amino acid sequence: CASSLAGDGHEQYF.

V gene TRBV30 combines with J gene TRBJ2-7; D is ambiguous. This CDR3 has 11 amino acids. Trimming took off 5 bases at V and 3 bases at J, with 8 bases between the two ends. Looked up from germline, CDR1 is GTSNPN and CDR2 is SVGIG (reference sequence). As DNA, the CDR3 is TGTGCCTGGTCATCGGGCTACGAGCAGTACTTC. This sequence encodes CAWSSGYEQYF.

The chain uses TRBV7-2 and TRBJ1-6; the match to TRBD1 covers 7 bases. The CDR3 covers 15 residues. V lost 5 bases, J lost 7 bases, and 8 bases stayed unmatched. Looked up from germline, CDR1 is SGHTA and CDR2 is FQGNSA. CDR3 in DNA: TGTGCCAGCAGCAGCGACAGGGAAGGAAATTCACCCCTCCACTTT. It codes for CASSSDREGNSPLHF.

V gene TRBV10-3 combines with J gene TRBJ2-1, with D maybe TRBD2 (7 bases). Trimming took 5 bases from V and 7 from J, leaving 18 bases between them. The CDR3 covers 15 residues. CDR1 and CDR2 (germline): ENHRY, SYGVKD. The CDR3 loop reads CAISPMGGGTNEQFF. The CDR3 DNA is TGTGCCATCAGTCCTATGGGGGGAGGGACAAATGAGCAGTTCTTC.

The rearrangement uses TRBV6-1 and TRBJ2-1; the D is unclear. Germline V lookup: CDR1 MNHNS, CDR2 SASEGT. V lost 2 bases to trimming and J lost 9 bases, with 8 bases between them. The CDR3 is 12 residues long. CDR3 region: CASSEYESEQFF. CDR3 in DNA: TGTGCCAGCAGTGAATATGAGAGTGAGCAGTTCTTC.

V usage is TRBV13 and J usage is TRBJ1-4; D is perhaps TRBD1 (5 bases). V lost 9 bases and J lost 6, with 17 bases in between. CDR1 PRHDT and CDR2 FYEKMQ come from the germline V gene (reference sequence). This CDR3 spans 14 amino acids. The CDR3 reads CASSFGTAYEKLFF. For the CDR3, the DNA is TGTGCCAGTTCTTTCGGGACGGCCTATGAAAAACTGTTTTTT.

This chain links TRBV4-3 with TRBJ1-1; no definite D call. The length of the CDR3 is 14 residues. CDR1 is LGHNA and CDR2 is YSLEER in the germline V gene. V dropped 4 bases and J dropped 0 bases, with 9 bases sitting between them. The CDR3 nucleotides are TGCGCCAGCAGCCGAGGACCCGTGAACACTGAAGCTTTCTTT. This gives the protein CASSRGPVNTEAFF.

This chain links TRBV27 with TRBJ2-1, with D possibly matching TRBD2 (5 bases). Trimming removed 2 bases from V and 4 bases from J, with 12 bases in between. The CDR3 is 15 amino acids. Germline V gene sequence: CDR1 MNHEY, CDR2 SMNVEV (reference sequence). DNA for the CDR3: TGTGCCAGCAGTTTAAGGGAGAAGGCTTACAATGAGCAGTTCTTC. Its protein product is CASSLREKAYNEQFF.

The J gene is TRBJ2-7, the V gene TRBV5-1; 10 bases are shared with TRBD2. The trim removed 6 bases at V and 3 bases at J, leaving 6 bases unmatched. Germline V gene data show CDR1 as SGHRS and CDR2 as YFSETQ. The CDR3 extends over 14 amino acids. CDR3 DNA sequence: TGCGCCAGCAAGCCTGTAGCGGGAGGCTACGAGCAGTACTTC. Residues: CASKPVAGGYEQYF.

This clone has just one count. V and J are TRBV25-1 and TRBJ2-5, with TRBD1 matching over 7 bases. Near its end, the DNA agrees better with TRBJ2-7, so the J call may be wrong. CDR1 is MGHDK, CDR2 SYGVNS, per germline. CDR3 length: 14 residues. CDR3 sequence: CASSGGGFFHEQYF. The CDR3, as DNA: TGTGCCAGCAGTGGAGGGGGCTTCTTCCACGAGCAGTACTTC.

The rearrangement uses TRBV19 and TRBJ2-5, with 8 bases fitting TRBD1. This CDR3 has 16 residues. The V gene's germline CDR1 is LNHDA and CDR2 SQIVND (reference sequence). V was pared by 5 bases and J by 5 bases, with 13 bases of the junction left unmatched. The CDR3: CASSPRSGGPEETQYF. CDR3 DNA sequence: TGTGCCAGTAGTCCTCGGTCAGGGGGCCCGGAGGAGACCCAGTACTTC.

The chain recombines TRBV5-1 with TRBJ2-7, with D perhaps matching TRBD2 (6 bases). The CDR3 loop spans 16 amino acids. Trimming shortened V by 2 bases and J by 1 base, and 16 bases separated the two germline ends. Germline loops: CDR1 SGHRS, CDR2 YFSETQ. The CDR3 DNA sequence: TGCGCCAGCAGCTTACTCGTGGCCGGGAGTTCCTACGAGCAGTACTTC. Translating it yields CASSLLVAGSSYEQYF. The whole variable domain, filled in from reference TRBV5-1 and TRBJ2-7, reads KAGVTQTPRYLIKTRGQQVTLSCSPISGHRSVSWYQQTPGQGLQFLFEYFSETQRNKGNFPGRFSGRQFSNSRSEMNVSTLELGDSALYLCASSLLVAGSSYEQYFGPGTRLTVT.

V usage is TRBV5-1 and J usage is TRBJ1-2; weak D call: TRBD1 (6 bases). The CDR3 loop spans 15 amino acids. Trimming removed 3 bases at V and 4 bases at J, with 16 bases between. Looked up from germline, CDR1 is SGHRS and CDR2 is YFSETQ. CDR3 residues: CASSSLQGAGYGYTF. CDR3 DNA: TGCGCCAGCAGCTCGTTACAGGGAGCTGGCTATGGCTACACCTTC.

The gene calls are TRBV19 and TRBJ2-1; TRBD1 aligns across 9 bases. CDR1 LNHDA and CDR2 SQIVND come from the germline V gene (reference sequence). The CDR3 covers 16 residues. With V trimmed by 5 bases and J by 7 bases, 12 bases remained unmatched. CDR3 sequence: CASSSIGTGNGNEQFF. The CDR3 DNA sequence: TGTGCCAGTAGTTCGATCGGGACAGGGAATGGGAATGAGCAGTTCTTC.

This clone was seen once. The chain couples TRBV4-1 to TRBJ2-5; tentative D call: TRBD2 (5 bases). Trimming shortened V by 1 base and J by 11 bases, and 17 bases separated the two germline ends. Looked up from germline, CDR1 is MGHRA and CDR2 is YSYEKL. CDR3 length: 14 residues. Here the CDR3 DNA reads TGCGCCAGCAGCCAAGCAATGAGTTTTGGGGAGCAGTACTTC. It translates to CASSQAMSFGEQYF.

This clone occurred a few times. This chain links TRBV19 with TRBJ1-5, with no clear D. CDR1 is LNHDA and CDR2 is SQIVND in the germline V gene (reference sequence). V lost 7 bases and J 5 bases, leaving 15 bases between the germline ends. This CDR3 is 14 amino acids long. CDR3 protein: CASTPDGLYQPQHF. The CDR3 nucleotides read TGTGCCAGTACCCCGGACGGCTTATATCAGCCCCAGCATTTT.

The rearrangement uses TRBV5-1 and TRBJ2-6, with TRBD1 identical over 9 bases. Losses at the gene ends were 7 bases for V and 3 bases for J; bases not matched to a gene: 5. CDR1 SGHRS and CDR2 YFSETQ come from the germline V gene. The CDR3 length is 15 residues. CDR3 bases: TGCGCCAGCGGGACAGGGAGTAGTGGGGCCAACGTCCTGACTTTC. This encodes CASGTGSSGANVLTF.

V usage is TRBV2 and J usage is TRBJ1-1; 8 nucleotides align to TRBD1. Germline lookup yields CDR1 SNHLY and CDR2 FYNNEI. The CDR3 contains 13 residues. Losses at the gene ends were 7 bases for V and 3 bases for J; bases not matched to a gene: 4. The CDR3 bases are TGTGCCAGCAACCCGGACAGGGACACTGAAGCTTTCTTT. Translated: CASNPDRDTEAFF.

The CDR3 here is CASSPPRSVFVEQFF. The CDR3 DNA is TGTGCCAGCTCACCCCCCAGGAGCGTTTTTGTTGAGCAGTTCTTC. The chain uses TRBV18 and TRBJ2-1; D gene ambiguous. V dropped 3 bases and J dropped 9 bases, with 18 bases sitting between them. The CDR3 loop spans 15 amino acids. The germline gives CDR1 KGHSH, CDR2 LQKENI.

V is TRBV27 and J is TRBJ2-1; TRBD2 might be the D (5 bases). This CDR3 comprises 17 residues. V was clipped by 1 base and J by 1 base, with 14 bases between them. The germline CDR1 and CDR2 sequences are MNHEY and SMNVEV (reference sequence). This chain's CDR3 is CASSLYASGTSYNEQFF. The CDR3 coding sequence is TGTGCCAGCAGTTTATATGCCTCGGGAACGTCCTACAATGAGCAGTTCTTC.

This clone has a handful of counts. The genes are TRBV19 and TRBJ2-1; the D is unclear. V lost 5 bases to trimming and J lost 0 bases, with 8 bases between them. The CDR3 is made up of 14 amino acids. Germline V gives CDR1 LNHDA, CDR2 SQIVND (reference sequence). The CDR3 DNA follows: TGTGCCAGTAGTGAGCAGGACTCCTACAATGAGCAGTTCTTC. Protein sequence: CASSEQDSYNEQFF. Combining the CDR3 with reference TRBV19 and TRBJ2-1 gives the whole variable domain DGGITQSPKYLFRKEGQNVTLSCEQNLNHDAMYWYRQDPGQGLRLIYYSQIVNDFQKGDIAEGYSVSREKKESFPLTVTSAQKNPTAFYLCASSEQDSYNEQFFGPGTRLTVL.

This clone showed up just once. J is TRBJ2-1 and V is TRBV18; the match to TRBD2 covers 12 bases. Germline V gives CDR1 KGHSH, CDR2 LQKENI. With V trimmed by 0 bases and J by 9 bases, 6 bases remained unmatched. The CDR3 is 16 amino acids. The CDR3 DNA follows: TGTGCCAGCTCACCACCCACTAGCGGGGGGTGGGGTGAGCAGTTCTTC. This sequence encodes CASSPPTSGGWGEQFF.

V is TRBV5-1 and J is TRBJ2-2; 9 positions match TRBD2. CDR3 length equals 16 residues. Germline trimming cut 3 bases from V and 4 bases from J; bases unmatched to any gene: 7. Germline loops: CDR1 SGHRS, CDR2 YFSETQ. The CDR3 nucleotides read TGCGCCAGCAGCTCCTTAGCGGGAGAGGGCACCGGGGAGCTGTTTTTT. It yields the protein CASSSLAGEGTGELFF.

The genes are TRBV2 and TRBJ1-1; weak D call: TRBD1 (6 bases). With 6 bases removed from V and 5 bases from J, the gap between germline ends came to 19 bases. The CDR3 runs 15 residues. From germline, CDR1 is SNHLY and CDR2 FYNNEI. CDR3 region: CASSLMGGLSTEAFF. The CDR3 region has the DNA TGTGCCAGCAGCCTCATGGGGGGGCTTAGTACTGAAGCTTTCTTT.

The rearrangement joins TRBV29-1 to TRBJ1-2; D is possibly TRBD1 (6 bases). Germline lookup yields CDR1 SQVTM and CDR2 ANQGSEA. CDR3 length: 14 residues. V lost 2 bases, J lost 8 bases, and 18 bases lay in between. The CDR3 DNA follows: TGCAGCGTTGAAAAGGATAAGCCAGGGGTGGGCTACACCTTC. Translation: CSVEKDKPGVGYTF.

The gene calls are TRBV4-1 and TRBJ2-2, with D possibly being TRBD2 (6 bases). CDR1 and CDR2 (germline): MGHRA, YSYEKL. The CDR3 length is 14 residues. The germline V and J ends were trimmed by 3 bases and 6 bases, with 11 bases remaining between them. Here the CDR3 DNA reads TGCGCCAGCAGCCAGGTCGGGAGCCCCGGGGAGCTGTTTTTT. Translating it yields CASSQVGSPGELFF.

The CDR3 loop is CASSQAVAGVGELFF. For the CDR3, the DNA is TGTGCCAGCAGCCAAGCAGTAGCGGGAGTCGGGGAGCTGTTTTTT. The V and J genes are TRBV4-2 and TRBJ2-2; 9 bases align to TRBD2. Germline trimming cut 1 base from V and 7 bases from J; bases unmatched to any gene: 4. CDR3 size: 15 residues. Per the germline V gene, CDR1 is LGHNA and CDR2 is YNFKEQ.